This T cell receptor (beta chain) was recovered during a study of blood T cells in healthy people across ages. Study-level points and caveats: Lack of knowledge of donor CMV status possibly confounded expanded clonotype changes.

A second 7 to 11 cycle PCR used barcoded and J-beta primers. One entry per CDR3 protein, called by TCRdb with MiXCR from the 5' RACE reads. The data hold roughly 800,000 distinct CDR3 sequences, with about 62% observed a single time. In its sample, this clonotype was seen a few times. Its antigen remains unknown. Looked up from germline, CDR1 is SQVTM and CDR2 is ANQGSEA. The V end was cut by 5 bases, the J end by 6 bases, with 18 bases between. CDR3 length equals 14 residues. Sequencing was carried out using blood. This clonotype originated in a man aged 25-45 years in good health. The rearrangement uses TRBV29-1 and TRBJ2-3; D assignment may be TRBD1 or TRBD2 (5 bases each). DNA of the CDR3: TGCAGCGTTAAGGCCCGACCGGGGCGGGATACGCAGTATTTT. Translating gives CSVKARPGRDTQYF.